The clone carrying this TCR beta chain came up once. Its antigen is as yet unknown. Sorting with CD45RO/CCR7/CD25/CD127/CD95/CD27 yielded naive, central memory, regulatory and stem-like memory CD4+ cells. The entry originates in a study of beta chain features in type 1 diabetes. As for the study in general: Age and gender were similar between patients and healthy donors, as were cell yields.

The sequenced template was cDNA made from the entire isolated RNA. TCRdb's copy holds only in-frame clones and misses some; the assay was immunoSEQ multiplex PCR. Here the sample spans approximately 38,000 clones, 49% being singletons. V was clipped by 4 bases and J by 2 bases; unmatched bases: 5. CDR1 is GTSNPN, CDR2 SVGIG, per germline (reference sequence). The CDR3 is made up of 14 amino acids. Study-wide points: Naive, central memory and Treg TCRB repertoires seemed to resemble each other more closely in patients than they did in healthy donors. Among patients with Type 1 diabetes, TCRB CDR3s were moderately but significantly shorter in every one of the four CD4+ subsets.

The chain combines TRBV30 with TRBJ1-5, with TRBD1 matching 7 bases. This TCR came from a woman under 30 in good health. Sequenced: central memory CD4+ T cells from blood. Here the CDR3 reads CAWNGDRGNQPQHF. CDR3 DNA sequence: TGTGCCTGGAATGGAGACAGGGGCAATCAGCCCCAGCATTTT.